This TCR beta chain was sequenced in a study of breast tumors, draining lymph nodes, adjacent tissues. CDR3 length equals 15 residues. Germline loops: CDR1 MNHEY, CDR2 SMNVEV (reference sequence). The J segment lost 6 bases and the V segment lost 6 bases, leaving 12 bases of the junction unmatched. This clonotype came up a few times. The lymph nodes were axillary draining lymph nodes from breast cancer patients. TCRdb redid the calling of the multiplex PCR reads with MiXCR, one entry per CDR3 protein. This sample yields fewer than 200,000 distinct CDR3 sequences, of which 33% are seen a single time; 3.5% to 4.5% belongs to the top ten.

V usage is TRBV27 and J usage is TRBJ1-2; 8 nucleotides align to TRBD1. The sequencing input was axillary lymph node tissue. The receptor comes from a female donor with breast cancer. Some clones in this sample may be carry-over from other donors' samples. The chain's CDR3 is CASSGDRRERDGYTF. CDR3 nucleotide sequence: TGTGCCAGCAGCGGGGACAGGAGAGAAAGGGATGGCTACACCTTC.